The source of this T cell receptor beta chain is a study of a mutant IDH1 vaccine in newly diagnosed glioma. As for the study in general: Beginning 4-6 weeks after radiotherapy alone, or with temozolomide cycles, vaccination took place. Visit V12 was conducted at week 35 as the safety follow-up. Visit V13 came later, at week 47. Treated patients were roughly 62% male, roughly 40% female, mean age around 40 years.

The germline V and J ends were trimmed by 3 bases and 6 bases, with 9 bases remaining between them. The germline V gene encodes CDR1 LNHDA and CDR2 SQIVND (reference sequence). This CDR3 spans 12 amino acids. Time point denoted: week 35, safety follow-up. Mutant IDH1 20-mer peptide, at 300 ug, made up each vaccine dose, with topical imiquimod. Eight vaccinations were given in weeks 1, 3, 5, 7, 11, 15, 19 and 23. Method: immunoSEQ multiplex PCR; TCRdb's copy keeps in-frame clones and lacks some. The table records some 46,000 clones, approximately 92% of them present only once. Comment on this clone: The target antigen is unknown.

The sequencing here drew on PBMCs, taken from a glioma patient whose treatment included an IDH1 peptide vaccine. The chain links TRBV19 to TRBJ2-7, with a tentative D call TRBD2 (5 bases). The clonotype originates from a man between 45 and 60 years old with glioma. CDR3 sequence reads: CASSMAAGEQYF. The CDR3, as DNA: TGTGCCAGTAGTATGGCCGCGGGCGAGCAGTACTTC.